What follows are 23 T cell receptor beta chains derived from one specimen sequenced in a study of Tregs in tolerant kidney transplant recipients. Mixed chimerism was transient after nonmyeloablative marrow transplants from related graft donors. The data were produced by immunoSEQ multiplex PCR, yet TCRdb's version contains in-frame clones alone and is incomplete. The sample's table shows approximately 6,600 clones. The material sequenced was CD8+ T cells from blood (PBMCs), taken 12 months after the transplant. Every receptor here comes from a human patient who received a combined kidney and bone marrow transplant. Some T cells may have come from the graft donor.

CDR3 residues: CASGGGEMPQHF. CDR3 DNA, as far as it was read: TGTGCCAGTGGCGGCGGGGAAATGCCC. The chain employs TRBV19 and TRBJ1-5; D is unresolved. The read stops 3 residues short of the end of the CDR3; the missing end is completed from the germline J gene. The CDR3 totals 12 residues. V lost 8 bases to trimming and J lost 9 bases, with 14 bases between them. Germline CDR1 LNHDA, CDR2 SQIVND (reference sequence).

Notes on this clone: The CDR3 end lies 3 residues beyond the end of the read and is filled in from the germline J gene. The gene calls are TRBV5-6 and TRBJ2-2; the match to TRBD1 covers 9 bases. V shed 3 bases, J shed 5 bases, and the junction held 5 bases outside the gene matches. This CDR3 region has 15 residues. CDR1 SGHDT and CDR2 YYEEEE come from the germline V gene. The CDR3 DNA, read in part, is TGTGCCAGCAGCTACGGGACAGGGAAGACCGGGGAG. This encodes CASSYGTGKTGE. The entire CDR3 protein reads CASSYGTGKTGELFF. Based on the CDR3 plus reference TRBV5-6 and TRBJ2-2, the full variable domain is DAGVTQSPTHLIKTRGQQVTLRCSPKSGHDTVSWYQQALGQGPQFIFQYYEEEERQRGNFPDRFSGHQFPNYSSELNVNALLLGDSALYLCASSYGTGKTGELFFGEGSRLTVL.

On this clone itself: From the germline J gene comes the end of the CDR3, since the read stops 3 residues before it. The chain recombines TRBV13 with TRBJ2-4; tentative D call: TRBD2 (5 bases). This CDR3 region has 16 residues. Germline V gives CDR1 PRHDT, CDR2 FYEKMQ (reference sequence). V lost 4 bases and J lost 0, with 13 bases in between. The CDR3 bases that were read are TGTGCCAGCAGCTCCCCGGGGAAACTAGCCAAAAACATT. Its protein is CASSSPGKLAKNI. The entire CDR3 protein reads CASSSPGKLAKNIQYF.

Worth noting for this clone: Sequencing ends 3 residues short of the CDR3 end; the germline J gene provides the rest. V usage is TRBV28 and J usage is TRBJ2-1; TRBD2 aligns across 7 bases. With 3 bases clipped from V and 7 bases from J, the junction kept 6 bases outside the gene matches. The germline CDR1 and CDR2 sequences are MDHEN and SYDVKM. The CDR3 consists of 14 residues. The CDR3 region is CASSFWRGRNEQFF. CDR3 DNA, as far as it was read: TGTGCCAGCAGTTTTTGGCGGGGGAGGAATGAG.

As for this clone: The read ends 3 residues shy of where the CDR3 ends; the end is completed using the germline J gene. The V and J genes are TRBV2 and TRBJ1-2; no clear D gene. From germline, CDR1 is SNHLY and CDR2 FYNNEI. The CDR3 extends over 15 amino acids. V was cut by 3 bases and J by 4 bases, with 15 bases left in between. CDR3 in amino acids: CASSELQYQPYGYTF. The CDR3 DNA, read in part, is TGTGCCAGCAGTGAGTTGCAGTACCAACCCTATGGC.

Regarding this clone: The missing CDR3 end, 3 residues past where the read stops, is filled in from the germline J gene. V usage is TRBV6-4 and J usage is TRBJ2-1; 11 bases agree with TRBD1. This CDR3 has 14 amino acids. The germline V gene has CDR1 MRHNA and CDR2 SNTAGT. The trim removed 7 bases at V and 7 bases at J, leaving 6 bases unmatched. The CDR3 here is CASTGQGAFNEQFF. The sequenced CDR3 bases are TGTGCCAGCACTGGACAGGGGGCTTTTAATGAG.

This clone registers medium-sized by frequency. The read halts 3 residues ahead of the CDR3 end, with the missing end drawn from the germline J gene. J is TRBJ2-3 and V is TRBV6-2 or TRBV6-3; 10 bases map to TRBD2. CDR3 size: 16 residues. Germline values: CDR1 MNHEY, CDR2 SVGEGT. Trimming removed 4 bases from V and 2 bases from J; junction bases left unmatched: 6. The CDR3 region is CASSSRAGGVTDTQYF. The CDR3 DNA, read in part, is TGTGCCAGCAGTTCACGAGCGGGGGGGGTCACAGATACG.

For this clone: The DNA ends 3 residues before the CDR3 does, and the rest of the CDR3 is filled in from the germline J gene. The chain carries TRBV7-9 and TRBJ2-5; D remains ambiguous. Trimming stripped 5 bases from V and 4 bases from J, with 11 bases between. There are 13 residues in the CDR3. Germline CDR1 and CDR2: SEHNR and FQNEAQ (reference sequence). CDR3 bases read: TGTGCCAGCAGCCCAACTACGGGAGAGACC. As protein: CASSPTTGET. The CDR3 in its entirety is CASSPTTGETQYF.

In regard to this clone: The read ends 3 residues early relative to the CDR3; the germline J gene fills the gap. The chain has TRBV6-1 and TRBJ2-1; 12 bases agree with TRBD2. Germline V CDR1 and CDR2: MNHNS, SASEGT. Trimming cost V 3 bases and J 9 bases; bases outside gene matches: 6. This CDR3 contains 15 residues. The part of the CDR3 DNA that was read is TGTGCCAGCAGTGAGGAACGGACTAGCGGGATTGAG. Amino acids: CASSEERTSGIE. The whole CDR3 reads CASSEERTSGIEQFF.

Note on this clone: The DNA ends 3 residues before the CDR3 does, and the rest of the CDR3 is filled in from the germline J gene. The chain has TRBV5-4 and TRBJ2-1; 8 nucleotides align to TRBD1. The V gene's germline CDR1 is SGHNT and CDR2 YYREEE (reference sequence). V dropped 1 base and J dropped 7; count of bases not matched to a gene: 10. This CDR3 is built from 16 residues. CDR3 bases read: TGTGCCAGCAGCTTGCCAGGGACAGGAACCTTGAATGAG. Translated: CASSLPGTGTLNE. The full CDR3 protein reads CASSLPGTGTLNEQFF.

This clone is deemed large by its frequency. The read terminates 3 residues before the CDR3 end, so the remaining end is supplied by the germline J gene. The rearrangement joins TRBV9 to TRBJ1-2; possible D gene TRBD1, 6 bases. The germline gives CDR1 SGDLS, CDR2 YYNGEE. This CDR3 is 12 amino acids long. CDR3 DNA, as far as it was read: TGTGCCAGCAGCGGGACAGCTCCCGAC. Its translation is CASSGTAPD. In full, the CDR3 is CASSGTAPDYTF.

In regard to this clone: The read halts 3 residues ahead of the CDR3 end, with the missing end drawn from the germline J gene. V and J are TRBV5-1 and TRBJ2-2, with 7 positions matching TRBD1. The CDR3 is 16 amino acids. After removal of 5 bases from V and 3 bases from J, the junction contained 10 bases not matched to a gene. The germline CDR1 and CDR2 sequences are SGHRS and YFSETQ. The CDR3 is CASRDDRALDTGELFF. CDR3 DNA, as far as it was read: TGCGCCAGCAGAGACGACAGGGCCCTGGACACCGGGGAG.

Concerning this clone itself: Read sequence stops 3 residues before the CDR3 end, and the germline J gene provides the missing end. The chain has TRBV11-2 and TRBJ2-7; possibly TRBD1 for D (5 bases). This CDR3 comprises 14 residues. CDR1 is SGHAT and CDR2 is FQNNGV in the germline V gene. Trimming took off 0 bases at V and 3 bases at J, with 9 bases between the two ends. CDR3 DNA (partial): TGTGCCAGCAGCTTAGAACCAGGGCTCTACGAG. Translation gives CASSLEPGLYE. The CDR3, in full, reads CASSLEPGLYEQYF.

CDR3: CASSQDGGSYEQYF. The part of the CDR3 DNA that was read is TGTGCCAGCAGCCAAGATGGGGGGTCCTACGAG. V usage is TRBV4-2 and J usage is TRBJ2-7, with D possibly being TRBD2 (6 bases). Read sequence stops 3 residues before the CDR3 end, and the germline J gene provides the missing end. The CDR3 has 14 amino acids. Looked up from germline, CDR1 is LGHNA and CDR2 is YNFKEQ. Trimming pared 0 bases from V and 1 base from J, leaving 7 bases between.

A word on this clone: The read stops 3 residues short of the end of the CDR3; the missing end is completed from the germline J gene. V usage is TRBV20-1 and J usage is TRBJ2-7; 8 bases line up with TRBD2. V lost 0 bases, J lost 2 bases, and 6 bases stayed unmatched. CDR1 is DFQATT, CDR2 SNEGSKA, per germline (reference sequence). There are 15 residues in the CDR3. The CDR3 is CSARDGIAGTYEQYF. CDR3 DNA, as far as it was read: TGCAGTGCTAGAGATGGGATAGCGGGAACCTACGAG.

Comments on this clone: From the germline J gene comes the end of the CDR3, since the read stops 3 residues before it. This sequence joins TRBV19 and TRBJ2-2; 7 bases align to TRBD1. J lost 0 bases, V lost 3 bases, and 4 bases had no gene match. The CDR3 runs 16 residues. CDR1 LNHDA and CDR2 SQIVND come from the germline V gene (reference sequence). The DNA read from the CDR3 is TGTGCCAGTAGTATGGGGACAGCTCCGAACACCGGGGAG. Translated, it gives CASSMGTAPNTGE. The full CDR3 reads CASSMGTAPNTGELFF.

About this clone itself: Read sequence stops 3 residues before the CDR3 end, and the germline J gene provides the missing end. The chain links TRBV5-5 to TRBJ1-1; TRBD1 agrees at 10 bases. V dropped 3 bases and J dropped 3; count of bases not matched to a gene: 5. CDR1 and CDR2 (germline): SGHKS, YYEKEE (reference sequence). The CDR3 loop spans 15 amino acids. The CDR3 region is CASSWTGGEYTEAFF. The CDR3 DNA, read in part, is TGTGCCAGCAGCTGGACAGGGGGGGAGTACACTGAA.

This clone is classed as medium-sized by frequency. The read gets to within 3 residues of the CDR3 end, and the germline J gene fills in the rest. This sequence joins TRBV16 and TRBJ2-7, with TRBD1 identical over 8 bases. CDR1 KGHSY and CDR2 FQNENV come from the germline V gene. V was clipped by 4 bases and J by 4 bases; unmatched bases: 3. This CDR3 has 13 amino acids. CDR3 protein: CASSPRQGYEQYF. CDR3 DNA, as far as it was read: TGTGCCAGCAGCCCTCGACAGGGGTACGAG.

As for this clone: With the read ending 3 residues before the CDR3 end, the germline J gene is used to fill in that end. This chain uses TRBV19 with TRBJ2-3, with TRBD2 matching 7 bases. V was clipped by 5 bases and J by 0 bases; unmatched bases: 8. From germline, CDR1 is LNHDA and CDR2 SQIVND (reference sequence). The CDR3 loop spans 16 amino acids. Incomplete CDR3 DNA: TGTGCCAGTAGTCCCTGGCTAGCGGCTAGCACAGATACG. It translates to CASSPWLAASTDT. The complete CDR3 reads CASSPWLAASTDTQYF.

According to its frequency, this clone is medium-sized. At one end, the junction sequence differs from germline, possibly due to a read error. The missing CDR3 end, 3 residues past where the read stops, is filled in from the germline J gene. This sequence joins TRBV2 and TRBJ1-1; 7 bases fit TRBD1. The length of the CDR3 is 14 residues. Germline lookup yields CDR1 SNHLY and CDR2 FYNNEI. The CDR3 sequence: CVSYSGQVNTEAFF. Incomplete CDR3 DNA: TGTGTCAGCTACTCCGGACAGGTGAACACTGAA.

A note on this clone: The read falls 3 residues short of the CDR3 end, and the missing part is taken from the germline J gene. The chain links TRBV30 to TRBJ2-3; TRBD2 matches 14 bases. Germline CDR1 is GTSNPN and CDR2 is SVGIG (reference sequence). Germline trimming cut 3 bases from V and 5 bases from J; bases unmatched to any gene: 4. The CDR3 consists of 15 residues. CDR3 sequence: CAWRRLAGGIDTQYF. The sequenced part of the CDR3 DNA is TGTGCCTGGAGAAGACTAGCGGGAGGGATAGATACG.

Concerning this clone: The read finishes 3 residues shy of the CDR3 end, and the germline J gene is used to complete it. V is TRBV11-2 and J is TRBJ2-7; 9 positions match TRBD1. Germline V gives CDR1 SGHAT, CDR2 FQNNGV. J was trimmed by 0 bases and V by 3 bases; bases with no gene match: 3. This CDR3 spans 15 amino acids. The CDR3 sequence is CASSFGTGSSYEQYF. The sequenced part of the CDR3 DNA is TGTGCCAGCAGCTTCGGGACAGGGAGCTCCTACGAG.

For this clone: With the read ending 3 residues before the CDR3 end, the germline J gene is used to fill in that end. The chain links TRBV19 to TRBJ2-1, with D possibly TRBD1 on 6 matching bases. CDR1 is LNHDA and CDR2 is SQIVND in the germline V gene (reference sequence). CDR3 length equals 16 residues. V was pared by 1 base and J by 0 bases, with 10 bases between. The sequenced part of the CDR3 DNA is TGTGCCAGTAGTATAGGGGGGCTAGTCTCCTACAATGAG. It specifies CASSIGGLVSYNE. The CDR3, in full, reads CASSIGGLVSYNEQFF. Full variable domain (missing parts from reference TRBV19 and TRBJ2-1): DGGITQSPKYLFRKEGQNVTLSCEQNLNHDAMYWYRQDPGQGLRLIYYSQIVNDFQKGDIAEGYSVSREKKESFPLTVTSAQKNPTAFYLCASSIGGLVSYNEQFFGPGTRLTVL.